This T cell receptor beta chain is from a study of blood T cell repertoires in COVID-19. Study information: Collection of acute and convalescent COVID-19 samples took place in the United States, Italy and Spain. PBMCs, B-cell-depleted T cells, or T cells were the source of the cDNA or gDNA that made up the material.

This clone was seen just once. Under the authors' procedure: Researchers report that nucleated cell counts were estimated from reference gene primer amplification. Generated by immunoSEQ multiplex PCR, the TCRdb table keeps only in-frame clones and is missing some. Clonal size and the V and J genes are those of that table, whereas D and trimming came from the DNA. The sample includes some 65,000 clones, approximately 93% seen only once; the top ten take roughly 2.7%. The source is a man aged 65-85 years with active COVID-19. The sample taken for sequencing was peripheral blood.

The CDR3 coding sequence is TGTGCCAGCAGCTTAAGGGGACAGGGTAGTATCTCACCCCTCCACTTT. This gives the protein CASSLRGQGSISPLHF. The chain recombines TRBV7-2 with TRBJ1-6; TRBD1 agrees at 9 bases. This CDR3 is 16 amino acids long. Germline V gives CDR1 SGHTA, CDR2 FQGNSA. J gave up 10 bases and V 2 bases, and 9 bases lay outside the gene matches.